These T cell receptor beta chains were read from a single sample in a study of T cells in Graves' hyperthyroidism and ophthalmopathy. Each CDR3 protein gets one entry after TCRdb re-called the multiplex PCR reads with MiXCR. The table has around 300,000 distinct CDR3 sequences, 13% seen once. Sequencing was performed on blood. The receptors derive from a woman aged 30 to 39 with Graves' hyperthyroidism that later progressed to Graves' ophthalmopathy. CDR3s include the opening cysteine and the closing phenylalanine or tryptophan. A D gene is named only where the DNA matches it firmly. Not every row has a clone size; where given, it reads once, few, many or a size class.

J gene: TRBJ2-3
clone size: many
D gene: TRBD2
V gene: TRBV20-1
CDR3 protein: CSARGGTSGEITDTQYF
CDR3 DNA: TGCAGTGCTAGAGGGGGGACTAGCGGGGAGATCACAGATACGCAGTATTTT

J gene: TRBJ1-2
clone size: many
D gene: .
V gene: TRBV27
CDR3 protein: CASSLAGEGGYTF
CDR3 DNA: TGTGCCAGCAGTTTAGCAGGGGAAGGTGGCTACACCTTC

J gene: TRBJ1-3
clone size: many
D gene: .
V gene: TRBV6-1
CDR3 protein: CASSELRGTSGNTIYF
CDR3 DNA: TGTGCCAGCAGTGAATTAAGGGGGACCTCTGGAAACACCATATATTTT

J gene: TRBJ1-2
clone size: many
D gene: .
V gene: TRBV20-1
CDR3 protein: CSARVQAYGYTF
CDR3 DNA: TGCAGTGCTAGAGTCCAGGCTTATGGCTACACCTTC

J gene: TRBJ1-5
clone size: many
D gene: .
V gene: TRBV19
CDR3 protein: CASSAGGSRPQHF
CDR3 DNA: TGTGCCAGTAGTGCCGGGGGCTCCCGGCCCCAGCATTTT

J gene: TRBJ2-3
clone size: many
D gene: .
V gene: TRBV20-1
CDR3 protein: CSARSHEDSTDTQYF
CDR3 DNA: TGCAGTGCTAGATCTCATGAGGACTCCACAGATACGCAGTATTTT

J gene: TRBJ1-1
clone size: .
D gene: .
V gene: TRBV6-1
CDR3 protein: CASCAGQPNTEAFF
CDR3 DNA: TGTGCCAGTTGTGCAGGACAGCCGAACACTGAAGCTTTCTTT

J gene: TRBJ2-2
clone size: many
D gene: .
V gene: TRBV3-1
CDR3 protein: CASGSLTGELFF
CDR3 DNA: TGTGCCAGCGGATCCCTCACCGGGGAGCTGTTTTTT

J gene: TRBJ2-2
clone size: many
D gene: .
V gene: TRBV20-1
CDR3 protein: CSAPWNTGELFF
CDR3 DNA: TGCAGTGCTCCCTGGAACACCGGGGAGCTGTTTTTT

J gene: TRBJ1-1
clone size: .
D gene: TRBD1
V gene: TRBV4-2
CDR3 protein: CASSQEQGVSEAFF
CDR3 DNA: TGTGCCAGCAGCCAAGAGCAGGGGGTCTCTGAAGCTTTCTTT

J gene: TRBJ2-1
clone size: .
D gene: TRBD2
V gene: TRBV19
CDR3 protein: CASSIKGSSGRYNEQFF
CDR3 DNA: TGTGCCAGTAGTATCAAAGGTTCTAGCGGGAGGTACAATGAGCAGTTCTTC

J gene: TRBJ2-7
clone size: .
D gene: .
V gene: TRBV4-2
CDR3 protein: CASSQVGQNEQYF
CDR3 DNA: TGTGCCAGCAGCCAAGTCGGCCAGAACGAGCAGTACTTC

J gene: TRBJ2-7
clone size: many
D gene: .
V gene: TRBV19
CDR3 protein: CASSITPVGEQYF
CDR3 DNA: TGTGCCAGTAGTATAACTCCGGTCGGCGAGCAGTACTTC

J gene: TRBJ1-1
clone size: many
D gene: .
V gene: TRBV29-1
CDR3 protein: CSVTRTVNTEAFF
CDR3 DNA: TGCAGCGTTACCCGAACGGTGAACACTGAAGCTTTCTTT

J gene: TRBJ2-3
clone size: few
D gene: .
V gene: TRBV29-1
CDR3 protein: CSASFTPDTQYF
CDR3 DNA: TGCAGCGCCTCCTTTACGCCAGATACGCAGTATTTT

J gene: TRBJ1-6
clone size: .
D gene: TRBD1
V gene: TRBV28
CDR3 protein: CASSRDSLSYNSPLHF
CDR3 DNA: TGTGCCAGCAGCCGGGACAGCCTTTCCTATAATTCACCCCTCCACTTT

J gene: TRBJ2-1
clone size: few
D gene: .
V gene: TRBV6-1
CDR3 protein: CASIQDSVYEQFF
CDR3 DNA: TGTGCCAGCATTCAAGACTCCGTCTATGAGCAGTTCTTC

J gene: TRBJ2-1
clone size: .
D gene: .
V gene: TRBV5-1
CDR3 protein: CASSGGTSSYNEQFF
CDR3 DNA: TGCGCCAGCAGCGGAGGCACGAGCTCCTACAATGAGCAGTTCTTC

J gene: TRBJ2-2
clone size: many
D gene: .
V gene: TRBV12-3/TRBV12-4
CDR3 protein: CASSRTSTGELFF
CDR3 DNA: TGTGCCAGCAGTCGGACGAGCACCGGGGAGCTGTTTTTT

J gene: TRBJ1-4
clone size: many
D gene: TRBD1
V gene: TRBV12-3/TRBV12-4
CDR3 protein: CASSWGQGALGEKLFF
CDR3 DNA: TGTGCCAGCAGTTGGGGACAGGGGGCGCTTGGGGAAAAACTGTTTTTT